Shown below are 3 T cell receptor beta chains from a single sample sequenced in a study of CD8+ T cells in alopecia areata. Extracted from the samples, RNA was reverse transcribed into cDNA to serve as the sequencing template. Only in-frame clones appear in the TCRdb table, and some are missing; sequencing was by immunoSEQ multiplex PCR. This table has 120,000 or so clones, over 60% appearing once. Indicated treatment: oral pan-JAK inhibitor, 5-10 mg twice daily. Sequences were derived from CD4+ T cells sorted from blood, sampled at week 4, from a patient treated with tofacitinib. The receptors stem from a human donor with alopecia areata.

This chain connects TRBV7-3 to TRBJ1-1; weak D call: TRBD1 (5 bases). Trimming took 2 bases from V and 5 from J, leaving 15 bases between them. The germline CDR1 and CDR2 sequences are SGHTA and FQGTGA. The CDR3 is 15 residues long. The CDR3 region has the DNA TGTGCCAGCAGCTTATGGTGGGGACTGGGGACTGAAGCTTTCTTT. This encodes CASSLWWGLGTEAFF.

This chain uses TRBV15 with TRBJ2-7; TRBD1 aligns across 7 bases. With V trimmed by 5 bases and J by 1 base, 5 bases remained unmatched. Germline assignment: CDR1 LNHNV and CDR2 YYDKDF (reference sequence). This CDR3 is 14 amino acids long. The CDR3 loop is CATSGRQGSYEQYF. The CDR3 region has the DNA TGTGCCACCAGCGGAAGACAGGGTTCCTACGAGCAGTACTTC.

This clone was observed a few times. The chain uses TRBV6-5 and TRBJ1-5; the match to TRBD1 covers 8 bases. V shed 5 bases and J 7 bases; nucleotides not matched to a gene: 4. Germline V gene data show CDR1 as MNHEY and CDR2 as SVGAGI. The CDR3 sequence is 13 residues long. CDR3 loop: CASSPQGAQPQHF. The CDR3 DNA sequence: TGTGCCAGCAGTCCCCAGGGGGCCCAGCCCCAGCATTTT.